This T cell receptor beta chain was recovered during a study of T cell changes during pregnancy in multiple sclerosis. Germline CDR1 and CDR2: LNHNV and YYDKDF (reference sequence). V trimming: 3 bases; J trimming: 2 bases; junction bases outside the gene matches: 11. The CDR3 totals 19 residues. Profiled with immunoSEQ multiplex PCR; TCRdb holds only in-frame clones, not every one. The sample includes some 28,000 clones, 75% to 95% seen only once; the top ten take about 6.3%. The input for sequencing was CD8+ T cells from peripheral blood mononuclear cells, taken before pregnancy. V and J are TRBV15 and TRBJ2-6; 9 nucleotides line up with TRBD1. The receptor was isolated from a female donor with multiple sclerosis, enrolled in a pregnancy study. The CDR3 protein is CATSRADRGPLTGANVLTF. The CDR3 DNA sequence: TGTGCCACCAGCAGGGCGGACAGGGGCCCTCTCACTGGGGCCAACGTCCTGACTTTC.